This TCR beta chain was recorded in a study of blood T cell repertoires in COVID-19. Study-level background: The United States, Italy and Spain provided the acute and convalescent COVID-19 samples.

Assay: immunoSEQ multiplex PCR; the TCRdb copy retains only in-frame clones and omits some. The sample carries more than 120,000 clones, about nine tenths recorded once. This clone came up once. This receptor was taken from a woman aged 50 to 65 with acute or convalescent COVID-19. The specimen was peripheral blood.

CDR3 bases: TGTGCCAGCAGTTTCGGGGGGACTGAGCAGTTCTTC. Its protein is CASSFGGTEQFF. The V and J genes are TRBV27 and TRBJ2-1; 7 nucleotides match TRBD2. Germline V CDR1 and CDR2: MNHEY, SMNVEV (reference sequence). V gave up 3 bases and J gave up 9 bases; unmatched junction bases: 2. This CDR3 has 12 residues.